A single TCR beta chain is shown here with its context. The data belong to a study of early T cells in non-severe SARS-CoV-2 infection. Overall study context: Sequencing was performed on bulk RNA from unsorted whole blood, leaving chains unpaired.

With 3 bases clipped from V and 4 bases from J, the junction kept 8 bases outside the gene matches. This CDR3 has 15 amino acids. CDR1 and CDR2 (germline): LGHNA, YSLEER. Unique molecular identifiers (one per individual cDNA molecule) were attached. TCRdb reprocessed the 5' RACE reads via MiXCR and lists one record per CDR3 protein. The table has some 60,000 distinct CDR3 sequences, roughly a tenth seen once. The sequence came from an adult who was a healthcare worker with PCR-confirmed SARS-CoV-2 infection or an uninfected control (not recorded which). The chain combines TRBV4-3 with TRBJ2-5; 7 positions agree with TRBD1. Specimen: whole blood. DNA of the CDR3: TGCGCCAGCAGCCATGGTCGGGACAGCCCAGAGACCCAGTACTTC. Encoded protein: CASSHGRDSPETQYF.